This T cell receptor beta chain was sequenced during a study of shared clonotypes between healthy human individuals. Study-wide findings and caveats: Sorted-subset samples were not fully sequenced, rarefaction indicated.

Comment on this clone: Its cognate antigen is unknown.

Profiling relied on immunoSEQ multiplex PCR, and the TCRdb table lists in-frame clones only, not all of them. The data hold about 1.5 million clones, with roughly 98% observed a single time. V lost 0 bases and J lost 6, with 19 bases in between. Germline loops: CDR1 SGHRS, CDR2 YFSETQ. The CDR3 consists of 17 residues. The sample consisted of naive CD4+ T cells sorted from blood. Described subset: CD45RA+ positively selected. The TCR was taken from a man aged 30-40 years in good health. The chain carries TRBV5-1 and TRBJ1-5; no firm D call. This CDR3 reads CASSLGKPSESGQPQHF. CDR3 bases: TGCGCCAGCAGCTTGGGTAAGCCCTCAGAATCGGGTCAGCCCCAGCATTTT.